One sample yielded the 25 T cell receptor beta chains listed below, sequenced in a study of human T cells and chemical hapten exposure. TCRdb reprocessed the RACE reads with MiXCR, giving one entry per CDR3 protein. The table shows roughly 380,000 distinct CDR3 sequences, with approximately 5.1% occurring only once. Time point indicated: pre-sensitization, week 0. Treatment denoted: therapeutic diphenylcyclopropenone sensitization with weekly scalp DPC. The specimen comprised whole blood, sampled in connection with sensitization to the hapten diphenylcyclopropenone (DPC). Receptor source: a woman aged 50 to 60 with alopecia areata. Some clones in this sample may be carry-over from other donors' samples.

In nucleotides, the CDR3 is TGTGCCAGCACCCCAAGGGACGCCCGGAGATACAATGAGCAGTTCTTC. It yields the protein CASTPRDARRYNEQFF. This chain links TRBV5-5 with TRBJ2-1; D is tentatively TRBD1 or TRBD2 (5 bases each). The length of the CDR3 is 16 residues. Germline-derived CDR1 and CDR2 are SGHKS and YYEKEE (reference sequence). Between the trimmed V and J ends, which lost 6 bases and 4 bases, there was a span of 20 bases.

The genes are TRBV5-5 and TRBJ2-1; D ambiguous. Per the germline V gene, CDR1 is SGHKS and CDR2 is YYEKEE (reference sequence). The CDR3 spans 13 residues. Trimming left V 0 bases short and J 8 bases short, with 9 bases between. Here the CDR3 reads CASSLGAFYEQFF. The CDR3, as DNA: TGTGCCAGCAGCTTGGGGGCATTCTATGAGCAGTTCTTC.

This clonotype was seen a handful of times. V gene TRBV4-1 combines with J gene TRBJ2-3, with D hard to call. Trimming removed 0 bases at V and 2 bases at J, with 12 bases between. In germline, CDR1 is MGHRA, CDR2 YSYEKL. The CDR3 has 16 amino acids. The CDR3 loop is CASSQEVPDPTDTQYF. CDR3 nucleotide sequence: TGCGCCAGCAGCCAAGAGGTCCCGGACCCCACAGATACGCAGTATTTT.

The sample holds many counts of this clonotype. The J gene is TRBJ1-1, the V gene TRBV11-2; the D is unclear. The CDR3 totals 14 residues. Deletions cut 5 bases from V and 1 base from J, with 11 bases between. The germline V gene encodes CDR1 SGHAT and CDR2 FQNNGV. CDR3 sequence reads: CASSLRTSNTEAFF. In nucleotides, the CDR3 is TGTGCCAGCAGCCTGAGGACCTCGAACACTGAAGCTTTCTTT.

The rearrangement uses TRBV28 and TRBJ1-1; D perhaps matches TRBD1 (5 bases). Deletions cut 10 bases from V and 0 bases from J, with 12 bases between. Germline CDR1 MDHEN, CDR2 SYDVKM. CDR3 length: 13 amino acids. The CDR3 nucleotides are TGTGCCACCATCGACAGCATGAACACTGAAGCTTTCTTT. Translating gives CATIDSMNTEAFF.

Only a few counts were recorded for this clonotype. V is TRBV6-1 and J is TRBJ2-3, with 12 nucleotides matching TRBD2. V dropped 5 bases and J dropped 0; count of bases not matched to a gene: 9. Germline assignment: CDR1 MNHNS and CDR2 SASEGT. CDR3 size: 18 residues. The CDR3 sequence is CASSHTSGGSASTDTQYF. In DNA form, the CDR3 reads TGTGCCAGCAGTCACACTAGCGGGGGGTCCGCTAGCACAGATACGCAGTATTTT.

This clonotype appeared many times. The rearrangement joins TRBV11-2 to TRBJ2-7; D is ambiguous. Germline V CDR1 and CDR2: SGHAT, FQNNGV. Trimming pared 1 base from V and 5 bases from J, leaving 9 bases between. This CDR3 spans 13 amino acids. CDR3: CASSLVTAHEQYF. For the CDR3, the DNA is TGTGCCAGCAGCTTAGTAACAGCGCACGAGCAGTACTTC. The whole variable domain, remainder taken from reference TRBV11-2 and TRBJ2-7, is EAGVAQSPRYKIIEKRQSVAFWCNPISGHATLYWYQQILGQGPKLLIQFQNNGVVDDSQLPKDRFSAERLKGVDSTLKIQPAKLEDSAVYLCASSLVTAHEQYFGPGTRLTVT.

Many counts were recorded for this clonotype. V usage is TRBV18 and J usage is TRBJ1-2, with 7 bases lining up with TRBD1. This CDR3 has 13 residues. Germline V gene data show CDR1 as KGHSH and CDR2 as LQKENI. The J segment lost 4 bases and the V segment lost 3 bases, leaving 2 bases of the junction unmatched. The CDR3 reads CASSPTGTYGYTF. Here the CDR3 DNA reads TGTGCCAGCTCACCGACAGGGACCTATGGCTACACCTTC. Variable domain in full (rest from reference TRBV18 and TRBJ1-2): NAGVMQNPRHLVRRRGQEARLRCSPMKGHSHVYWYRQLPEEGLKFMVYLQKENIIDESGMPKERFSAEFPKEGPSILRIQQVVRGDSAAYFCASSPTGTYGYTFGSGTRLTVV.

In its sample, this clonotype was seen a few times. V usage is TRBV6-1 and J usage is TRBJ2-3, with D hard to call. This CDR3 is 14 amino acids long. With 7 bases removed from V and 7 bases from J, the gap between germline ends came to 18 bases. Germline V gene sequence: CDR1 MNHNS, CDR2 SASEGT. This CDR3 is CASNFETKPNTQYF. The CDR3 coding sequence is TGTGCCAGCAATTTTGAGACCAAACCCAATACGCAGTATTTT.

At least ten counts were recorded for this clonotype. The chain has TRBV9 and TRBJ2-1; D is unclear. Germline CDR1 and CDR2: SGDLS and YYNGEE. Trimming left V 4 bases short and J 9 bases short, with 17 bases between. This CDR3 has 14 amino acids. The CDR3 DNA sequence: TGTGCCAGCAGCCCAGTGGATACGGGCGTTGAGCAGTTCTTC. This translates into CASSPVDTGVEQFF.

There are many counts of this clonotype. The J gene is TRBJ1-2, the V gene TRBV6-5, with D hard to call. The CDR3 is made up of 15 amino acids. V gave up 0 bases and J gave up 8 bases, with 16 bases separating them. CDR1 is MNHEY and CDR2 is SVGAGI in the germline V gene. The CDR3 DNA sequence: TGTGCCAGCAGTTACTCGCCTAGTCAGGCAGGCGGCTACACCTTC. Amino acid sequence: CASSYSPSQAGGYTF.

The CDR3 nucleotides are TGTGCCAGCAGGAAACAGACAGTGAACACTGAAGCTTTCTTT. It codes for CASRKQTVNTEAFF. The rearrangement links TRBV2 to TRBJ1-1, with D possibly TRBD1 on 5 matching bases. The CDR3 is 14 amino acids. Deletions cut 6 bases from V and 0 bases from J, with 11 bases between. CDR1 and CDR2 (germline): SNHLY, FYNNEI. Complete variable domain (other parts from reference TRBV2 and TRBJ1-1): EPEVTQTPSHQVTQMGQEVILRCVPISNHLYFYWYRQILGQKVEFLVSFYNNEISEKSEIFDDQFSVERPDGSNFTLKIRSTKLEDSAMYFCASRKQTVNTEAFFGQGTRLTVV.

This clonotype has at least ten counts. The gene calls are TRBV4-1 and TRBJ1-4, with 8 bases that match TRBD1. The germline V gene has CDR1 MGHRA and CDR2 YSYEKL. The CDR3 spans 16 residues. The J segment lost 8 bases and the V segment lost 4 bases, leaving 12 bases of the junction unmatched. This CDR3 is CASSPRPQGEVEKLFF. The DNA for the CDR3 is TGCGCCAGCAGCCCCCGTCCACAGGGGGAGGTAGAAAAACTGTTTTTT.

This clonotype was counted at least ten times. The V and J genes are TRBV12-3 or TRBV12-4 and TRBJ2-1; D perhaps matches TRBD2 (6 bases). Trimming pared 4 bases from V and 7 bases from J, leaving 8 bases between. This CDR3 is 12 amino acids long. The CDR3 DNA sequence: TGTGCCAGCAGTTCGACTAGTAATGAGCAGTTCTTC. This encodes CASSSTSNEQFF.

In this sample, this clonotype turned up a few times. The chain employs TRBV28 and TRBJ2-3; 7 nucleotides match TRBD1. The germline V gene encodes CDR1 MDHEN and CDR2 SYDVKM. V shed 2 bases, J shed 0 bases, and the junction held 5 bases outside the gene matches. The CDR3 totals 16 residues. The CDR3, as DNA: TGTGCCAGCAGTTTAGAGGGGACAGCCAGCACAGATACGCAGTATTTT. It specifies CASSLEGTASTDTQYF.

This clonotype was recorded at least ten times. The chain recombines TRBV12-3 or TRBV12-4 with TRBJ1-2, with 7 bases lining up with TRBD1. Trimming cost V 5 bases and J 5 bases; bases outside gene matches: 5. The length of the CDR3 is 13 residues. This CDR3 reads CASSRQGGYGYTF. Here the CDR3 DNA reads TGTGCCAGCAGTAGACAGGGAGGATATGGCTACACCTTC.

The chain uses TRBV7-9 and TRBJ2-1; no definite D call. Trimming stripped 4 bases from V and 6 bases from J, with 10 bases between. The CDR3 is made up of 13 amino acids. The germline V gene encodes CDR1 SEHNR and CDR2 FQNEAQ (reference sequence). CDR3 coding DNA: TGTGCCAGCAGCTCGGTCCCGGGCAATGAGCAGTTCTTC. This gives the protein CASSSVPGNEQFF.

This clonotype has a count of ten or more. The chain links TRBV4-3 to TRBJ2-7, with D perhaps given as TRBD1 or TRBD2 (6 bases each). V gave up 2 bases and J gave up 7 bases, with 24 bases separating them. Germline lookup yields CDR1 LGHNA and CDR2 YSLEER. This CDR3 comprises 17 residues. The CDR3 loop is CASSQLGGFDQRGEQYF. The CDR3, as DNA: TGCGCCAGCAGCCAACTAGGGGGGTTCGACCAACGGGGTGAGCAGTACTTC.

This clonotype was seen many times. The chain is built from TRBV7-2 and TRBJ2-3; no clear D gene. This CDR3 contains 13 residues. Trimming took off 0 bases at V and 6 bases at J, with 7 bases between the two ends. Germline V gene lookup returns CDR1 SGHTA and CDR2 FQGNSA. The CDR3 reads CASSLAPKDTQYF. Written as DNA, the CDR3 is TGTGCCAGCAGCTTAGCCCCGAAGGATACGCAGTATTTT.

V is TRBV12-3 or TRBV12-4 and J is TRBJ1-3; D is unclear. The CDR3 consists of 14 residues. Trimming removed 5 bases at V and 4 bases at J, with 12 bases between. DNA of the CDR3: TGTGCCAGCAGTCCTTCCCGGCAGGGAAACACCATATATTTT. Translation: CASSPSRQGNTIYF.

Only a few counts were recorded for this clonotype. The chain has TRBV27 and TRBJ1-1, with D possibly matching TRBD1 (6 bases). Per the germline V gene, CDR1 is MNHEY and CDR2 is SMNVEV (reference sequence). Trimming removed 10 bases from V and 4 bases from J, with 13 bases in between. The CDR3 consists of 12 residues. The CDR3 sequence is CATREGGTEAFF. CDR3 DNA: TGTGCCACCCGGGAAGGGGGCACTGAAGCTTTCTTT.

As to this clonotype: A much more abundant neighbour one base away suggests this may be a read error. This chain connects TRBV10-3 to TRBJ2-3, with a possible D match to TRBD2 (5 bases). From germline, CDR1 is ENHRY and CDR2 SYGVKD. The CDR3 is made up of 16 amino acids. Written as DNA, the CDR3 is TGTGCCATCAATGAGTCGGCTAGCCTGCGCACAGATACGCAGTATTTT. This codes for CAINESASLRTDTQYF.

This clonotype appeared many times. This chain uses TRBV9 with TRBJ2-7, with TRBD1 matching 7 bases. Germline V gives CDR1 SGDLS, CDR2 YYNGEE. The CDR3 spans 13 residues. Losses at the gene ends were 2 bases for V and 2 bases for J; bases not matched to a gene: 1. CDR3 nucleotide sequence: TGTGCCAGCAGCGTGGGACAGACCTACGAGCAGTACTTC. Its protein product is CASSVGQTYEQYF. The full variable domain, rest sourced from reference TRBV9 and TRBJ2-7, is DSGVTQTPKHLITATGQRVTLRCSPRSGDLSVYWYQQSLDQGLQFLIQYYNGEERAKGNILERFSAQQFPDLHSELNLSSLELGDSALYFCASSVGQTYEQYFGPGTRLTVT.

This clonotype was observed at least ten times. This sequence joins TRBV29-1 and TRBJ2-7; 7 bases match TRBD1. The CDR3 runs to 15 residues. The V gene's germline CDR1 is SQVTM and CDR2 ANQGSEA. The V gene end was trimmed by 2 bases and the J gene end by 0 bases; junction bases not matched to a gene: 7. The CDR3 protein is CSVEIPDRSSYEQYF. CDR3 sequence (DNA): TGCAGCGTTGAAATCCCGGACAGGAGCTCCTACGAGCAGTACTTC.

This clonotype was seen ten or more times. The DNA of the CDR3 is TGTGCCAGCAGTTTTGGGGGAAAACTGTTTTTT. Translation gives CASSFGGKLFF. The V call is TRBV27, the J call TRBJ1-4, with a tentative D call TRBD1 (5 bases). Germline V gene data show CDR1 as MNHEY and CDR2 as SMNVEV (reference sequence). The CDR3 extends over 11 amino acids. Trimming pared 3 bases from V and 10 bases from J, leaving 6 bases between.